What follows are 8 T cell receptor beta chains derived from one specimen sequenced in a study of CD8 T cells in Susac syndrome (dated 2019 in TCRdb). Receptor libraries were prepared by the immunoSEQ multiplex PCR assay. RNA was extracted with the RNeasy kit and about 0.5 to 1 ug was reverse transcribed using random hexamers. The public sequencing data were trimmed at Q25 with fastp and processed into clonotypes with MiXCR by TCRdb, which kept only in-frame beta chains. Rows merge per CDR3 protein into single entries with the most common DNA and genes. A total of roughly 150,000 distinct CDR3 sequences appear in this sample, 95% of them only once. The leading ten clones occupy approximately 0.17% of the sample. Input material: CD4+ T cells from PBMCs. The receptors come from a human donor with Susac syndrome.

CDR3: CASHPSGGAYNEQFF. CDR3 coding DNA: TGTGCTTCGCACCCTAGCGGGGGGGCCTACAATGAGCAGTTCTTC. The chain uses TRBV6-2 or TRBV6-3 and TRBJ2-1; 12 bases map to TRBD2. CDR3 length equals 15 residues. Germline V gene sequence: CDR1 MNHEY, CDR2 SVGEGT.

The V call is TRBV20-1, the J call TRBJ2-3; D is perhaps TRBD1 or TRBD2 (5 bases each). Germline CDR1 reads DFQATT; CDR2 reads SNEGSKA (reference sequence). The CDR3 runs 11 residues. V lost 7 bases and J lost 1, with 6 bases in between. CDR3 amino acids: CSGGGTDTQYF. The DNA of the CDR3 is TGCAGTGGAGGGGGCACAGATACGCAGTATTTT.

The chain carries TRBV14 and TRBJ2-1, with a possible D match to TRBD1 (5 bases). Germline CDR1 is SGHDN and CDR2 is FVKESK. The length of the CDR3 is 16 residues. Trimming removed 0 bases at V and 4 bases at J, with 13 bases between. The CDR3, as DNA: TGTGCCAGCAGCCAAGATCGCAGGGTTGGGTACAATGAGCAGTTCTTC. As protein: CASSQDRRVGYNEQFF. The variable domain in full, completed from reference TRBV14 and TRBJ2-1, reads EAGVTQFPSHSVIEKGQTVTLRCDPISGHDNLYWYRRVMGKEIKFLLHFVKESKQDESGMPNNRFLAERTGGTYSTLKVQPAELEDSGVYFCASSQDRRVGYNEQFFGPGTRLTVL.

The gene calls are TRBV20-1 and TRBJ2-3; 9 nucleotides match TRBD2. V trimming: 0 bases; J trimming: 5 bases; junction bases outside the gene matches: 15. Germline V lookup: CDR1 DFQATT, CDR2 SNEGSKA (reference sequence). The CDR3 runs 18 residues. For the CDR3, the DNA is TGCAGTGCTAGAGATGCCGGGGGGGTAGCGGGGGCGGGAGATACGCAGTATTTT. As protein: CSARDAGGVAGAGDTQYF.

V usage is TRBV24-1 and J usage is TRBJ1-2; 8 positions match TRBD1. V was clipped by 4 bases and J by 8 bases; unmatched bases: 5. Germline CDR1 reads KGHDR; CDR2 reads SFDVKD. The CDR3 runs 13 residues. For the CDR3, the DNA is TGTGCCACCAGTGACTCGACAGGGGCCGGCTACACCTTC. This sequence encodes CATSDSTGAGYTF.

The chain recombines TRBV11-3 with TRBJ1-1, with D unclear. CDR3 length: 13 residues. CDR1 and CDR2 (germline): SGHNT, YENEEA. Deletions cut 3 bases from V and 1 base from J, with 6 bases between. The CDR3 DNA follows: TGTGCCAGCAGCTTTCGGAGGAACACTGAAGCTTTCTTT. Translating gives CASSFRRNTEAFF.

The chain couples TRBV7-9 to TRBJ1-5; no reliable D call. Trimming left V 4 bases short and J 8 bases short, with 9 bases between. Germline V gives CDR1 SEHNR, CDR2 FQNEAQ (reference sequence). The CDR3 is 12 amino acids. DNA of the CDR3: TGTGCCAGCAGCTCCGACGTCAAGCCCCAGCATTTT. Translation gives CASSSDVKPQHF.

The chain combines TRBV2 with TRBJ2-3; D is possibly TRBD2 (6 bases). Trimming left V 8 bases short and J 0 bases short, with 12 bases between. This CDR3 region has 14 residues. Germline values: CDR1 SNHLY, CDR2 FYNNEI. The CDR3 here is CASRREQSTDTQYF. The CDR3 coding sequence is TGTGCCAGCCGGAGGGAGCAAAGCACAGATACGCAGTATTTT.